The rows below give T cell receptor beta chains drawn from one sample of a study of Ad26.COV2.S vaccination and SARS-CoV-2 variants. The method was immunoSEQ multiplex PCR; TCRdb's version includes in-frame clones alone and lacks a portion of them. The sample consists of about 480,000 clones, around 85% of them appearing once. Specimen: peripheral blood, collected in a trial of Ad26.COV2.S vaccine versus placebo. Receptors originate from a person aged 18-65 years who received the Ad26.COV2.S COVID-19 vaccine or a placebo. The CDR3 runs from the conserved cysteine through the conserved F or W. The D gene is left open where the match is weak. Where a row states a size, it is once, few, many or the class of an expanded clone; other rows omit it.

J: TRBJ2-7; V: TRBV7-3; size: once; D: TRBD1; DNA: TGTGCCAGCAGCTTTGCAGGGGGCTACGAGCAGTACTTC; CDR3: CASSFAGGYEQYF
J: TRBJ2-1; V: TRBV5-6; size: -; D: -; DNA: TGTGCCAGCAGCTTGGGCAGAAATGAGCAGTTCTTC; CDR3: CASSLGRNEQFF
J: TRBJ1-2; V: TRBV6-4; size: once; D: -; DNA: TGTGCCAGCAGTGACTCGATGGGGGGTTACACCTTC; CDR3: CASSDSMGGYTF
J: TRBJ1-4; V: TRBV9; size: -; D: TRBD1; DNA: TGTGCCAGCAGCACGACAGGGCCCGGGGAAAAACTGTTTTTT; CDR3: CASSTTGPGEKLFF
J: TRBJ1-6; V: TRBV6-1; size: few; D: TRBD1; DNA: TGTGCCAGCAGTGAAGGACAGGGGGCACCCCTCCACTTT; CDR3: CASSEGQGAPLHF
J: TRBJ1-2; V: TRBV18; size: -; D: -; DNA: TGTGCCAGCTCACCAGTGGGCTATGGCTACACCTTC; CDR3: CASSPVGYGYTF
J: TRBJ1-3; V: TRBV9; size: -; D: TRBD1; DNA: TGTGCCAGCAGCGTATTGGGACAGGCCGGAAACACCATATATTTT; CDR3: CASSVLGQAGNTIYF
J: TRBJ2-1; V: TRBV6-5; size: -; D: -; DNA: TGTGCCACCAGCATGAGGGATGAGCAGTTCTTC; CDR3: CATSMRDEQFF
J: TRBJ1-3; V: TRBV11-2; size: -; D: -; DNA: TGTGCCAGCAGCTTAGTTCCGCGGGGAACCCCTGGAAACACCATATATTTT; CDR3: CASSLVPRGTPGNTIYF
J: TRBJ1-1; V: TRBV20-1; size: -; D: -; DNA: TGCAGTGCTAGGCCCCCAGAAGCTTTCTTT; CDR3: CSARPPEAFF
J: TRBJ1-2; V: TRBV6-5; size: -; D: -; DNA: TGTGCCAGCAGCGGTAGGGGCTATGGCTACACCTTC; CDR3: CASSGRGYGYTF
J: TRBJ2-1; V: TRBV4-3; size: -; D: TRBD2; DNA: TGCGCCAGCAGCCATAGGGTACTAGCGGGATACAATGAGCAGTTCTTC; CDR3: CASSHRVLAGYNEQFF